The subject of this entry is one TCR beta chain. These data come from a study of T cells in Graves' hyperthyroidism and ophthalmopathy. From RNA transcripts, TCR beta CDR3 regions were amplified. The HTBI primer set served for first-round RT-PCR of the TCR CDR3. TCRdb reanalysed the multiplex PCR reads using MiXCR and keeps one entry per CDR3 protein. The sample shows about 400,000 distinct CDR3 sequences, 15% to 18% of them seen only once. V lost 3 bases to trimming and J lost 5 bases, with 16 bases between them. The CDR3 has 16 amino acids. Germline V gives CDR1 MNHGY, CDR2 SVAAGI. Sequenced sample: blood. The genes are TRBV6-9 and TRBJ1-4; the D gene is possibly TRBD1 (5 bases). This clonotype originated in a woman under 30 with Graves' hyperthyroidism. Written as DNA, the CDR3 is TGTGCCAGCAGTTACACCTTATCCAGGGTGAATGAAAAACTGTTTTTT. It yields the protein CASSYTLSRVNEKLFF.